Sequencing of this T cell receptor beta chain was carried out in a study of blood T cell repertoires in COVID-19. TCRdb's table, derived via immunoSEQ multiplex PCR, lists solely in-frame clones and lacks some. In the table there are about 180,000 clones, 86% of which are singletons. This clone was found a few times. Germline CDR1 and CDR2: LGHNA and YSLEER. The CDR3 has 15 residues. Trimming took 1 base from V and 6 from J; bases not matched to a gene: 3. The chain couples TRBV4-3 to TRBJ1-5, with 10 bases lining up with TRBD1. This receptor was taken from a man between 50 and 59 years old with active or convalescent COVID-19. The sequenced sample consisted of peripheral blood. The DNA for the CDR3 is TGCGCCAGCAGCCAAGTCTGGACAGGGGGTCAGCCCCAGCATTTT. Translation gives CASSQVWTGGQPQHF.